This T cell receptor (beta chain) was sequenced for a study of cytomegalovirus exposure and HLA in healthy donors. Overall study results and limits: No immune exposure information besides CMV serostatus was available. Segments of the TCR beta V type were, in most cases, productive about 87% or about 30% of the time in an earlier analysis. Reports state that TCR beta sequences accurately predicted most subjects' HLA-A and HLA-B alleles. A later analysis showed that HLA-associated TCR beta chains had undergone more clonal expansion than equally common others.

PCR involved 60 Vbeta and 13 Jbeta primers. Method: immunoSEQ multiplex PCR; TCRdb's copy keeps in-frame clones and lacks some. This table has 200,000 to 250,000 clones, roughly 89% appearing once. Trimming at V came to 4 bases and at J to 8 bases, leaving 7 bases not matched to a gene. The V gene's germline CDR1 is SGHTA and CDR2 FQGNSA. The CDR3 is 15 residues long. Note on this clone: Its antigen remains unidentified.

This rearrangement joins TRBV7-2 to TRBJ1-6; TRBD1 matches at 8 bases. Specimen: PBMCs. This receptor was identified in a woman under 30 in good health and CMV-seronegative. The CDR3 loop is CASSSGQADYSPLHF. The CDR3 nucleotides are TGTGCCAGCAGCTCGGGACAGGCGGACTATTCACCCCTCCACTTT. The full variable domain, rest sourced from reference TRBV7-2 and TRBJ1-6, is GAGVSQSPSNKVTEKGKDVELRCDPISGHTALYWYRQSLGQGLEFLIYFQGNSAPDKSGLPSDRFSAERTGGSVSTLTIQRTQQEDSAVYLCASSSGQADYSPLHFGNGTRLTVT.